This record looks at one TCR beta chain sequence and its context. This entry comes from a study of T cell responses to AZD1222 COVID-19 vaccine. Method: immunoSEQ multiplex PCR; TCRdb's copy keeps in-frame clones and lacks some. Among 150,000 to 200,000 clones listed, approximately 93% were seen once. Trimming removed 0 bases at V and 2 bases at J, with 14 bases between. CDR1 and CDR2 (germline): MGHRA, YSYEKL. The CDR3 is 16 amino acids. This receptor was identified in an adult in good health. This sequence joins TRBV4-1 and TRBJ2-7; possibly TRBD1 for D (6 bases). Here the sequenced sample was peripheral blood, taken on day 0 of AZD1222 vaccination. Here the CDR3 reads CASSQDWPGDTYEQYF. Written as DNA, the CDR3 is TGCGCCAGCAGCCAAGATTGGCCAGGGGACACCTACGAGCAGTACTTC.